A selection of T cell receptor beta chains follows, all from one sample in a study of patients and donors after allogeneic stem cell transplantation. TCRdb reprocessed the RT-PCR reads with MiXCR, giving one entry per CDR3 protein. Of 900,000 to 1,000,000 distinct CDR3 sequences in the sample, more than 15% were seen once. The sample taken for sequencing was blood, either unsorted or a sorted T cell fraction (not recorded which). The source is a human donor who was either an allogeneic HSCT recipient or a stem cell or donor lymphocyte infusion donor (not recorded which). It is not recorded whose cells these are; they may come from a transplant donor. The CDR3 runs from the conserved cysteine through the conserved F or W. The order of the fields is V gene, J gene, clone size, CDR3 protein. Only part of the rows carry a size: once, few, many, or a class if the clone is expanded.

TRBV7-2	TRBJ1-4	few	CASSPMDRGNKLFF
TRBV6-6	TRBJ1-5	few	CASSYEGIPQHF
TRBV7-2	TRBJ2-3	few	CASSPSREGDTQYF
TRBV20-1	TRBJ2-1	many	CSAAGTSGYNEQFF
TRBV12-3/TRBV12-4	TRBJ1-2	many	CASSLFRTNYGYTF
TRBV29-1	TRBJ2-5	NA	CSARTGGEETQYF
TRBV4-2	TRBJ2-7	few	CASSQDRADYSYEQYF
TRBV19	TRBJ1-2	few	CASSRTTGTGNGYTF
TRBV3-1	TRBJ1-5	few	CASSHGTDSNQPQHF
TRBV5-1	TRBJ2-5	NA	CASNFWDRGTWLETQYF
TRBV27	TRBJ2-2	few	CASKIKVVAIGELFF
TRBV29-1	TRBJ1-2	NA	CSVEGGTEDRLGYGYTF
TRBV20-1	TRBJ2-5	NA	CSANPRTGQETQYF
TRBV7-2	TRBJ2-2	few	CASSLERQGSLAGELFF
TRBV9	TRBJ2-7	NA	CASEGQGHEQYF
TRBV4-2	TRBJ1-2	few	CASSQENGRGNYGYTF
TRBV5-5	TRBJ2-1	once	CASSLGLAGGPAYNEQFF
TRBV7-9	TRBJ2-1	NA	CASSLVRSTYNEQFF
TRBV29-1	TRBJ2-4	NA	CSVTGVVAKNIQYF
TRBV5-6	TRBJ1-1	few	CASSLGTDNTEAFF
TRBV12-3/TRBV12-4	TRBJ1-3	few	CASSPRDRGNSGNTIYF
TRBV25-1	TRBJ1-1	few	CASRGPADREAFF